These T cell receptor beta chains were read from a single sample in a study of cytomegalovirus exposure and HLA in healthy donors. Using immunoSEQ multiplex PCR, the repertoire was profiled, and TCRdb retains in-frame clones only, with some absent. Counted here are roughly 190,000 clones, around 88% occurring once; the ten biggest clones make up less than 2%. Sequencing input: PBMCs. The source is a man aged 40-49 years in good health and CMV-seropositive. Both conserved end residues are part of each CDR3. A D gene is named only where the DNA matches it firmly. Expanded clones get a size class; other rows say once, few or many, or leave the size out.

V gene	clone size	J gene	D gene	CDR3 protein	CDR3 DNA
TRBV19	NA	TRBJ2-7	NA	CASGQFYEQYF	TGTGCCAGCGGACAGTTCTACGAGCAGTACTTC
TRBV5-4	NA	TRBJ2-7	NA	CASSLVGRGTTYEQYF	TGTGCCAGCAGCTTGGTAGGGCGGGGAACCACCTACGAGCAGTACTTC
TRBV7-2	once	TRBJ1-5	NA	CASSQSTMGQPQHF	TGTGCCAGCAGCCAGAGTACTATGGGTCAGCCCCAGCATTTT
TRBV21-1	NA	TRBJ2-2	NA	CASLSGTGELFF	TGTGCCAGCCTTAGCGGGACCGGGGAGCTGTTTTTT
TRBV7-2	NA	TRBJ2-3	NA	CASSLAYRVDTQYF	TGTGCCAGCAGCTTAGCCTACAGGGTTGATACGCAGTATTTT
TRBV6-1	NA	TRBJ1-2	TRBD1	CASSEGTGGIGYTF	TGTGCCAGCAGTGAGGGGACAGGGGGTATTGGCTACACCTTC
TRBV28	once	TRBJ1-2	NA	CASSFLLRAYGYTF	TGTGCCAGCAGCTTCCTACTCAGGGCCTATGGCTACACCTTC
TRBV5-1	NA	TRBJ1-5	TRBD1	CASWDRGPPFSNQPQHF	TGCGCCAGCTGGGACAGGGGGCCTCCTTTTAGCAATCAGCCCCAGCATTTT
TRBV20-1	NA	TRBJ1-1	TRBD1	CSAPRTGAAFF	TGCAGTGCTCCGAGGACAGGGGCAGCTTTCTTT
TRBV18	NA	TRBJ2-7	NA	CASSPNGGYEQYF	TGTGCCAGCTCACCCAACGGAGGCTACGAGCAGTACTTC
TRBV19	NA	TRBJ2-1	TRBD1	CASSIPTGGSYNEQFF	TGTGCCAGTTCCATCCCTACAGGGGGCTCCTACAATGAGCAGTTCTTC
TRBV7-8	NA	TRBJ1-6	NA	CASSLSSNVGNSPLHF	TGTGCCAGCAGCTTATCCTCTAACGTGGGCAATTCACCCCTCCACTTT
TRBV7-9	NA	TRBJ1-1	NA	CVLGLGSLNTEAFF	TGTGTGTTGGGCCTGGGCAGCCTGAACACTGAAGCTTTCTTT
TRBV9	NA	TRBJ1-1	NA	CASSVGQGEAFF	TGTGCCAGCAGCGTAGGGCAGGGCGAAGCTTTCTTT
TRBV7-2	NA	TRBJ2-1	TRBD2	CASSLMGGTNERQFF	TGTGCCAGCAGCTTAATGGGGGGGACCAATGAGAGGCAGTTCTTC
TRBV5-1	NA	TRBJ2-2	TRBD2	CASTGVYGTSASNTGELFF	TGCGCCAGCACCGGGGTCTACGGGACTAGCGCCTCGAACACCGGGGAGCTGTTTTTT
TRBV5-1	NA	TRBJ1-5	NA	CASSLEPSNPQHF	TGCGCCAGCAGCTTGGAGCCTTCTAATCCCCAGCATTTT
TRBV6-5	NA	TRBJ1-5	TRBD1	CASSNARDRVQPQHF	TGTGCCAGCAGCAACGCCCGGGACAGGGTTCAGCCCCAGCATTTT
TRBV5-1	NA	TRBJ2-7	NA	CASSPSVGYNYEQYF	TGCGCCAGCAGCCCCTCGGTTGGTTATAACTACGAGCAGTACTTC
TRBV5-4	NA	TRBJ1-2	NA	CASSLGGRGYGYTF	TGTGCCAGCAGCTTGGGGGGCAGGGGCTATGGCTACACCTTC
TRBV6-1	NA	TRBJ1-2	NA	CASSETGFYGYTF	TGTGCCAGCAGTGAAACCGGGTTCTATGGCTACACCTTC
TRBV6-5	once	TRBJ1-1	NA	CASSYDQGNTEAFF	TGTGCCAGCAGTTACGACCAGGGGAACACTGAAGCTTTCTTT
TRBV6-5	NA	TRBJ2-1	TRBD1	CASRAPGQFYNEQFF	TGTGCCAGCAGAGCGCCGGGACAGTTTTACAATGAGCAGTTCTTC